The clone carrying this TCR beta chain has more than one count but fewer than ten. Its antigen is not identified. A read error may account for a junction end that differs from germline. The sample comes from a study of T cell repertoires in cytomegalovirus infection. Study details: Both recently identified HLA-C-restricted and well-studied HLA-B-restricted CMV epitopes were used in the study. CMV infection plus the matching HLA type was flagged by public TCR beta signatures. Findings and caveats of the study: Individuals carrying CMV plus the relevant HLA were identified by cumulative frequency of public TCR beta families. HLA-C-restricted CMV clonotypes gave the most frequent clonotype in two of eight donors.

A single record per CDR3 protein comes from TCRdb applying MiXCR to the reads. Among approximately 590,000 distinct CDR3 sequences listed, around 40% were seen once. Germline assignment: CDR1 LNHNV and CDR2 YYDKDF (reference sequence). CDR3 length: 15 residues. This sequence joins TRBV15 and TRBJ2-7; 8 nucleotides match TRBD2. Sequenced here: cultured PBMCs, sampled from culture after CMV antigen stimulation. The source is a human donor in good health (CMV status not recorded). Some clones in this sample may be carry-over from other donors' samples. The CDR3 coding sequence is TGTGCCACCAGCGGAGAGGGACTAGAAGGGGTCGAGCAGTACTTC. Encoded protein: CATSGEGLEGVEQYF.